This T cell receptor beta chain was recovered during a study of radiotherapy plus CTLA-4 blockade in lung cancer. Overall study: Patients showed objective responses in roughly 19% of cases and disease control in approximately 28%.

V shed 6 bases, J shed 1 base, and the junction held 2 bases outside the gene matches. CDR1 and CDR2 from the germline V gene are SGHTA and FQGTGA. The CDR3 sequence is 14 residues long. TCRdb keeps only in-frame clones here, not all; method: immunoSEQ multiplex PCR. Seen here are tens of thousands of clones, approximately 83% observed once, and the top ten hold about 2%. Focal radiation plus CTLA-4 blockade with ipilimumab was given to patients with chemo-refractory metastatic non-small-cell lung cancer. Whole-study findings and limits: After treatment with radiotherapy plus ipilimumab, TCR clones that came from the tumor expanded in blood. With interferon-beta, early dynamics of blood T cell clones were reported to best predict response.

With respect to this clone: The target antigen is unknown.

The chain combines TRBV7-3 with TRBJ2-2, with 7 bases fitting TRBD2. The source is a human donor with non-small cell lung cancer who had a partial response to radiotherapy plus ipilimumab. The material sequenced was peripheral blood, taken from a patient treated with radiotherapy plus ipilimumab. CDR3 DNA: TGTGCCAGCAGAGCGGGATTGAACACCGGGGAGCTGTTTTTT. This encodes CASRAGLNTGELFF.